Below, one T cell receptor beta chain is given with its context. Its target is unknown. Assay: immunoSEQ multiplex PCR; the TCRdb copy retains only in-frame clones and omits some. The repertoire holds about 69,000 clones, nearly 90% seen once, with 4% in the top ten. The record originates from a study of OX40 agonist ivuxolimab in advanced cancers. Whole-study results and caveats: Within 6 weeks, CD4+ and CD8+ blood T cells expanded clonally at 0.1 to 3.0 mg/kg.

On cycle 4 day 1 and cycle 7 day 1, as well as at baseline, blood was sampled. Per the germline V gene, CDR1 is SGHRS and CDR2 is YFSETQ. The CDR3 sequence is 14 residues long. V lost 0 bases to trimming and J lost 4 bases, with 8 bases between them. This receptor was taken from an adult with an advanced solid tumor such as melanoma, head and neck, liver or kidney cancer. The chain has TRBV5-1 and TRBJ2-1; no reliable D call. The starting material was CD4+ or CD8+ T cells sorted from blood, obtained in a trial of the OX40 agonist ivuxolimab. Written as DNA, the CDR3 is TGCGCCAGCAGCTTGGAGGCAGTATACAATGAGCAGTTCTTC. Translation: CASSLEAVYNEQFF. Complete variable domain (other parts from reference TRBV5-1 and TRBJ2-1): KAGVTQTPRYLIKTRGQQVTLSCSPISGHRSVSWYQQTPGQGLQFLFEYFSETQRNKGNFPGRFSGRQFSNSRSEMNVSTLELGDSALYLCASSLEAVYNEQFFGPGTRLTVL.